These 8 T cell receptor beta chains were sequenced from one sample in a study of T-cell reconstitution after alpha-beta-depleted transplantation in children. Unique molecular identifiers were incorporated into the prepared TCRbeta library. MiXCR was run by TCRdb on the PCR reads, yielding one entry per CDR3 protein. Among approximately 120,000 distinct CDR3 sequences listed, about 9.5% were seen once. The specimen was PBMCs, mostly from graft donor cells, collected 180 days after TCRalphabeta/CD19-depleted stem cell transplant. The source is a girl less than two years old who had a stem cell transplant for combined immunodeficiency, so the T cells may come from the graft donor.

The rearrangement joins TRBV7-2 to TRBJ1-3, with D unresolved. Germline CDR1 and CDR2: SGHTA and FQGNSA. The CDR3 length is 14 residues. Trimming removed 4 bases at V and 5 bases at J, with 12 bases between. CDR3 sequence (DNA): TGTGCCAGCAGCTCGACTCCTCGCCGAAACACCATATATTTT. Translation: CASSSTPRRNTIYF.

This sequence joins TRBV4-3 and TRBJ2-3; no definite D call. CDR1 and CDR2 (germline): LGHNA, YSLEER. CDR3 length equals 18 residues. Trimming shortened V by 7 bases and J by 2 bases, and 25 bases separated the two germline ends. The CDR3 nucleotides read TGCGCCAGCACCCACCAAAAGGGTGATGGGATCCTCACAGATACGCAGTATTTT. Its protein is CASTHQKGDGILTDTQYF.

The V call is TRBV12-3 or TRBV12-4, the J call TRBJ2-7, with a weak D call TRBD1 (5 bases). Trimming shortened V by 6 bases and J by 3 bases, and 12 bases separated the two germline ends. This CDR3 is built from 13 residues. The CDR3 region is CASSDPRVYEQYF. The CDR3 DNA is TGTGCCAGCAGCGACCCCAGGGTCTACGAGCAGTACTTC.

In this sample, this clonotype turned up a few times. This chain joins TRBV12-3 or TRBV12-4 and TRBJ2-2; D possibly matches TRBD1 or TRBD2 (6 bases each). With 6 bases removed from V and 7 bases from J, the gap between germline ends came to 12 bases. The CDR3 has 13 amino acids. The CDR3 region is CASRQQGLGELFF. CDR3 coding DNA: TGTGCCAGCAGACAACAGGGACTCGGGGAGCTGTTTTTT.

This clonotype appeared a few times. V is TRBV7-3 and J is TRBJ2-1; tentative D call: TRBD2 (6 bases). The CDR3 is 15 residues long. Germline V gene lookup returns CDR1 SGHTA and CDR2 FQGTGA. V lost 2 bases, J lost 2 bases, and 10 bases lay in between. The CDR3 sequence: CASSLQGGTYNEQFF. The CDR3 nucleotides read TGTGCCAGCAGCTTACAGGGAGGAACCTACAATGAGCAGTTCTTC.

The V gene is TRBV6-1, the J gene TRBJ2-7; D is perhaps TRBD1 (6 bases). V was trimmed by 8 bases and J by 3 bases, leaving 20 bases between them. The germline gives CDR1 MNHNS, CDR2 SASEGT. The CDR3 is 15 amino acids. The chain's CDR3 is CASCRTWTALYEQYF. In DNA form, the CDR3 reads TGTGCCAGCTGTCGTACCTGGACAGCTCTCTACGAGCAGTACTTC.

This clonotype was seen many times. J is TRBJ2-5 and V is TRBV7-8, with D perhaps matching TRBD1 (7 bases). CDR1 is SGHVS, CDR2 FQNEAQ, per germline. Trimming removed 4 bases at V and 4 bases at J, with 13 bases between. The length of the CDR3 is 14 residues. CDR3 in amino acids: CASSSDRRGETQYF. The CDR3 bases are TGTGCCAGCAGCTCGGACAGGAGGGGAGAGACCCAGTACTTC. The entire variable domain, with the rest obtained from reference TRBV7-8 and TRBJ2-5, is as follows: GAGVSQSPRYKVAKRGQDVALRCDPISGHVSLFWYQQALGQGPEFLTYFQNEAQLDKSGLPSDRFFAERPEGSVSTLKIQRTQQEDSAVYLCASSSDRRGETQYFGPGTRLLVL.

This clonotype was observed a few times. V is TRBV28 and J is TRBJ2-5; D possibly corresponds to TRBD1 (5 bases). Trimming cost V 3 bases and J 5 bases, with 13 bases left between them. This CDR3 has 14 amino acids. In germline, CDR1 is MDHEN, CDR2 SYDVKM. The CDR3 DNA reads TGTGCCAGCAGTTTTCCAGGGATTAAGGAGACCCAGTACTTC. It specifies CASSFPGIKETQYF.